A selection of T cell receptor beta chains follows, all from one sample in a study of OX40 agonist ivuxolimab in advanced cancers. TCRdb's table, derived via immunoSEQ multiplex PCR, lists solely in-frame clones and lacks some. The repertoire holds 25,000 to 30,000 clones, with around 85% as singletons. The sequences come from CD4+ or CD8+ T cells sorted from blood, collected in a trial of the OX40 agonist ivuxolimab. The receptors were sampled from an adult with an advanced solid tumor such as melanoma, head and neck, liver or kidney cancer. Each CDR3 is given with its conserved first and last residue. The D gene is left open where the match is weak. Only some rows state a clone size, as once, few, many or a class for expanded clones.

d_call	clone_size	j_call	v_call	cdr3_nt	cdr3_aa
-	-	TRBJ1-6	TRBV7-2	TGTGCCAGCAGCTCCGGAGCGGGCGATAATTCACCCCTCCACTTT	CASSSGAGDNSPLHF
TRBD2	-	TRBJ2-7	TRBV4-2	TGTGCCAGCAGCTCAAGGGGGACTAGCGGGACCTACGAGCAGTACTTC	CASSSRGTSGTYEQYF
TRBD1	-	TRBJ2-7	TRBV28	TGTGCCAGCAGTGTCCCGGGACAGGGGTTCGAGGGAGAGGCTTACGAGCAGTACTTC	CASSVPGQGFEGEAYEQYF
-	-	TRBJ1-5	TRBV28	TGTGCCAGCAGTTTGAAACAGCCCCAGCATTTT	CASSLKQPQHF
TRBD1	-	TRBJ2-4	TRBV6-5	TGTGCCAGCAGTTCCACCCAGGGGGCAGGCATTCAGTACTTC	CASSSTQGAGIQYF
-	-	TRBJ1-6	TRBV6-5	TGTGCCACCCCGGGGCAGGGCGCTTCACCCCTCCACTTT	CATPGQGASPLHF
-	-	TRBJ1-1	TRBV9	TGTGCCAGCAGTGATGATTGGGATAGCGCTGAAGCTTTCTTT	CASSDDWDSAEAFF
TRBD2	-	TRBJ2-1	TRBV7-9	TGTGCCAGCAGCCATCTCATTTGGACTAGCGGGAGAGACAATGAGCAGTTCTTC	CASSHLIWTSGRDNEQFF
TRBD1	few	TRBJ2-1	TRBV7-9	TGTGCCAGCAGCTCTTATAGATTGGGACAGGGGCTCAATGAGCAGTTCTTC	CASSSYRLGQGLNEQFF
-	few	TRBJ2-7	TRBV5-4	TGTGCCAGCCGGGACCGAACGGGCGAGCAGTACTTC	CASRDRTGEQYF
-	-	TRBJ1-1	TRBV19	TGTGCCAGTAGTATATGGGGGGAGGGCACTGAAGCTTTCTTT	CASSIWGEGTEAFF
-	-	TRBJ1-5	TRBV6-5	TGTGCCAGCAGTATCGGGCTGGGAGGCAATCAGCCCCAGCATTTT	CASSIGLGGNQPQHF
-	-	TRBJ1-4	TRBV27	TGTGCCAGCAGATCAACTAATGAAAAACTGTTTTTT	CASRSTNEKLFF
-	-	TRBJ2-7	TRBV9	TGTGCCAGCAGCCCCACGGGCTACGAGCAGTACTTC	CASSPTGYEQYF
-	once	TRBJ2-7	TRBV28	TGTGCCAGCAGTTTTAGTGGTGAGCAGTACTTC	CASSFSGEQYF
-	-	TRBJ2-1	TRBV10-3	TGTGCCATCAGTAACCGGGGGGAGCAGTTCTTC	CAISNRGEQFF
-	-	TRBJ2-1	TRBV5-1	TGCGCCAGCAGCTCTCGGGACGCATCCTCCTACAATGAGCAGTTCTTC	CASSSRDASSYNEQFF
TRBD2	-	TRBJ2-7	TRBV15	TGTGCCACCAGCGGACGGGAGGGCCGGAACGAGCAGTACTTC	CATSGREGRNEQYF
TRBD2	-	TRBJ2-1	TRBV13	TGTGCCAGCAGCCCTAGCGGGGGTGAGCAGTTCTTC	CASSPSGGEQFF
-	-	TRBJ1-2	TRBV5-4	TGTGCCACCTCGGACAAATACTATGGCTACACCTTC	CATSDKYYGYTF
-	-	TRBJ2-3	TRBV7-9	TGTGCCAGCAGCTTACGGGGGGCGCATCCCGCAGATACGCAGTATTTT	CASSLRGAHPADTQYF
-	-	TRBJ1-5	TRBV27	TGTGCCAGCAGCCCTGGACGGAACAATCAGCCCCAGCATTTT	CASSPGRNNQPQHF
-	-	TRBJ2-6	TRBV13	TGTGCCAGCAGCTTTGGACAGTTCGACTCTGGGGCCAACGTCCTGACTTTC	CASSFGQFDSGANVLTF
-	-	TRBJ2-1	TRBV7-7	TGTGCCAGCAGCCGAAACTCGGACAGCTACAATGAGCAGTTCTTC	CASSRNSDSYNEQFF
-	-	TRBJ2-2	TRBV28	TGTGCCAGCAGAAATTACGCCGGTTCTACCGGGGAGCTGTTTTTT	CASRNYAGSTGELFF
TRBD1	-	TRBJ1-2	TRBV5-6	TGTGCCAGCAGCTCCTCGACAGGGTTTTATTCGAACTATGGCTACACCTTC	CASSSSTGFYSNYGYTF
-	-	TRBJ1-1	TRBV6-1	TGTGCCAGCACCCCCGGGGGGGGGATGAACACTGAAGCTTTCTTT	CASTPGGGMNTEAFF
-	-	TRBJ2-1	TRBV30	TGTGCCTGGAGTGCGGGGTCCTACAATGAGCAGTTCTTC	CAWSAGSYNEQFF
-	few	TRBJ1-5	TRBV7-9	TGTGCCAGCAGCTTAGAGGGAAGAGGTCAGCCCCAGCATTTT	CASSLEGRGQPQHF
-	-	TRBJ1-1	TRBV4-2	TGTGCCAGCAGCCAAGCCCTCGGGGACACTGAAGCTTTCTTT	CASSQALGDTEAFF
-	-	TRBJ2-7	TRBV5-1	TGCGCCAGCAGCTTGGACAGCGGTCTCTCCTACGAGCAGTACTTC	CASSLDSGLSYEQYF